Listed below are T cell receptor beta chains from one sample, sequenced in a study of shared clonotypes between healthy human individuals. Clones were sequenced by immunoSEQ multiplex PCR, and TCRdb holds only the in-frame ones, with some missing. The top ten hold under 15% of the sample, which has about 480,000 clones, nearly 80% seen once. What was sequenced was PBMCs. These receptors were collected from a woman aged 40 to 55 in good health. Some clones in this sample may be carry-over from other donors' samples. The CDR3 runs from the conserved cysteine through the conserved F or W. Each record gives: J gene, clone size, D gene, V gene, CDR3 protein, CDR3 DNA. A D gene is named only where the DNA matches it firmly. Expanded clones are given a class, and other clones once, few, many or no size at all.

J: TRBJ2-5; size: few; D: TRBD1; V: TRBV5-1; CDR3: CASSWNPGQGTQETQYF; DNA: TGCGCCAGCAGCTGGAACCCGGGACAGGGCACCCAAGAGACCCAGTACTTC
J: TRBJ2-3; size: -; D: -; V: TRBV11-2; CDR3: CASSLVGGTGRTDTQYF; DNA: TGTGCCAGCAGCTTAGTGGGGGGGACAGGACGCACAGATACGCAGTATTTT
J: TRBJ2-7; size: many; D: TRBD2; V: TRBV7-2; CDR3: CASSLALAGGEQYF; DNA: TGTGCCAGCAGCTTAGCCCTAGCGGGAGGTGAGCAGTACTTC
J: TRBJ2-4; size: -; D: -; V: TRBV11-2; CDR3: CASSLGFSKRDIQYF; DNA: TGTGCCAGCAGCTTAGGGTTCTCCAAAAGGGACATTCAGTACTTC
J: TRBJ2-1; size: -; D: TRBD2; V: TRBV14; CDR3: CASSFPRLAGYNEQFF; DNA: TGTGCCAGTTCGTTTCCCCGACTAGCGGGTTACAATGAGCAGTTCTTC
J: TRBJ2-3; size: -; D: TRBD2; V: TRBV7-2; CDR3: CASSLLPGTSGEDTQYF; DNA: TGTGCCAGCAGCCTTCTTCCCGGGACTAGCGGTGAAGATACGCAGTATTTT
J: TRBJ1-1; size: -; D: -; V: TRBV30; CDR3: CAWSKRQALGAFF; DNA: TGTGCCTGGAGTAAAAGGCAGGCTCTGGGAGCTTTCTTT
J: TRBJ1-3; size: -; D: TRBD1; V: TRBV18; CDR3: CASSPNPWTGTNTIYF; DNA: TGTGCCAGCTCACCAAACCCTTGGACAGGGACGAACACCATATATTTT
J: TRBJ1-1; size: few; D: -; V: TRBV30; CDR3: CAWIKGFGEAFF; DNA: TGTGCCTGGATTAAGGGGTTTGGTGAAGCTTTCTTT
J: TRBJ2-6; size: few; D: TRBD2; V: TRBV7-9; CDR3: CASSSRGLGTGANVLTF; DNA: TGTGCCAGCAGCTCCCGCGGACTAGGCACCGGGGCCAACGTCCTGACTTTC
J: TRBJ1-1; size: few; D: -; V: TRBV19; CDR3: CASSMGGTAAFF; DNA: TGTGCCAGTAGTATGGGAGGGACCGCAGCTTTCTTT
J: TRBJ2-7; size: -; D: -; V: TRBV7-9; CDR3: CASSLVGARSYEQYF; DNA: TGTGCCAGCAGCTTAGTGGGGGCTAGGTCCTACGAGCAGTACTTC
J: TRBJ2-3; size: -; D: -; V: TRBV6-1; CDR3: CASSLSTDTQYF; DNA: TGTGCCAGCAGCCTTTCCACAGATACGCAGTATTTT
J: TRBJ1-4; size: once; D: -; V: TRBV7-2; CDR3: CASSLLGLGEKLFF; DNA: TGTGCCAGCAGCTTGCTGGGGTTGGGTGAAAAACTGTTTTTT
J: TRBJ1-1; size: few; D: -; V: TRBV2; CDR3: CATVLGTEAFF; DNA: TGTGCCACCGTATTAGGTACTGAAGCTTTCTTT
J: TRBJ2-7; size: few; D: -; V: TRBV9; CDR3: CASSAEWVGTEQYF; DNA: TGTGCCAGCAGCGCGGAGTGGGTCGGGACCGAGCAGTACTTC
J: TRBJ2-7; size: -; D: TRBD2; V: TRBV28; CDR3: CASSSRLTSGVYEQYF; DNA: TGTGCCAGCAGTTCTAGACTGACTAGCGGGGTCTACGAGCAGTACTTC
J: TRBJ2-7; size: few; D: -; V: TRBV2; CDR3: CASSLNHYEQYF; DNA: TGTGCCAGCAGCCTAAACCACTACGAGCAGTACTTC
J: TRBJ1-2; size: -; D: -; V: TRBV10-2; CDR3: CASSESKRSPYGYTF; DNA: TGCGCCAGCAGTGAGTCGAAGAGGTCTCCATATGGCTACACCTTC
J: TRBJ2-1; size: -; D: TRBD2; V: TRBV30; CDR3: CAWAPRGSGRAHEQFF; DNA: TGTGCCTGGGCCCCCCGCGGGAGCGGGAGGGCCCATGAGCAGTTCTTC
J: TRBJ2-1; size: -; D: -; V: TRBV6-4; CDR3: CASSDSYGSSYNEQFF; DNA: TGTGCCAGCAGTGACTCCTATGGGAGCTCCTACAATGAGCAGTTCTTC
J: TRBJ1-2; size: -; D: TRBD1; V: TRBV6-1; CDR3: CASRAPGGSYGYTF; DNA: TGTGCCAGCAGGGCCCCAGGGGGCTCCTATGGCTACACCTTC
J: TRBJ2-1; size: -; D: TRBD2; V: TRBV9; CDR3: CASSPRGYDENEQFF; DNA: TGTGCCAGCAGCCCGCGGGGGTACGACGAGAATGAGCAGTTCTTC
J: TRBJ2-2; size: -; D: -; V: TRBV9; CDR3: CASSGTGSLYTGELFF; DNA: TGTGCCAGCAGCGGTACAGGGTCGCTTTACACCGGGGAGCTGTTTTTT
J: TRBJ1-1; size: -; D: TRBD1; V: TRBV7-2; CDR3: CASSLFQGALNTEAFF; DNA: TGTGCCAGCAGCTTATTTCAGGGGGCTCTGAACACTGAAGCTTTCTTT
J: TRBJ1-1; size: few; D: -; V: TRBV29-1; CDR3: CSVEELAPLGAFF; DNA: TGCAGCGTTGAAGAGTTAGCCCCATTGGGAGCTTTCTTT
J: TRBJ2-1; size: few; D: -; V: TRBV5-1; CDR3: CASSPDPSSYNEQFF; DNA: TGCGCCAGCAGCCCGGACCCGAGCTCCTACAATGAGCAGTTCTTC
J: TRBJ2-1; size: -; D: -; V: TRBV6-6; CDR3: CASSHRVGTYNEQFF; DNA: TGTGCCAGCAGCCACAGGGTGGGGACCTACAATGAGCAGTTCTTC
J: TRBJ2-3; size: few; D: -; V: TRBV4-3; CDR3: CASSQDFRYTDTQYF; DNA: TGCGCCAGCAGCCAAGATTTCAGATACACAGATACGCAGTATTTT
J: TRBJ2-1; size: -; D: -; V: TRBV6-4; CDR3: CASSLDLYNEQFF; DNA: TGTGCCAGCAGTCTTGATCTCTACAATGAGCAGTTCTTC
J: TRBJ1-1; size: -; D: -; V: TRBV28; CDR3: CASSPPDVPNTEAFF; DNA: TGTGCCAGCAGTCCTCCGGACGTTCCTAACACTGAAGCTTTCTTT
J: TRBJ2-1; size: few; D: -; V: TRBV7-9; CDR3: CASSLFPAYNEQFF; DNA: TGTGCCAGCAGCTTATTCCCCGCTTACAATGAGCAGTTCTTC
J: TRBJ1-2; size: few; D: -; V: TRBV6-5; CDR3: CASSSFTAGWSGYTF; DNA: TGTGCCAGCAGTTCCTTTACGGCCGGTTGGAGTGGCTACACCTTC
J: TRBJ2-5; size: -; D: TRBD2; V: TRBV4-2; CDR3: CASSQGGASGQETQYF; DNA: TGTGCCAGCAGCCAAGGTGGGGCTAGCGGACAAGAGACCCAGTACTTC
J: TRBJ2-3; size: -; D: -; V: TRBV6-1; CDR3: CASMWSGLGTDTQYF; DNA: TGTGCCAGCATGTGGTCGGGACTGGGGACAGATACGCAGTATTTT
J: TRBJ2-5; size: few; D: TRBD1; V: TRBV10-2; CDR3: CASSENTGTGTVRTQYF; DNA: TGCGCCAGCAGTGAGAATACCGGGACAGGGACAGTTAGGACCCAGTACTTC
J: TRBJ2-1; size: -; D: TRBD2; V: TRBV19; CDR3: CASSITKTSGYNEQFF; DNA: TGTGCCAGTAGTATCACTAAGACTAGCGGGTACAATGAGCAGTTCTTC
J: TRBJ2-5; size: once; D: -; V: TRBV2; CDR3: CASSEGGNLRGETQYF; DNA: TGTGCCAGCAGTGAAGGCGGGAACCTCCGGGGGGAGACCCAGTACTTC
J: TRBJ1-2; size: -; D: -; V: TRBV5-6; CDR3: CASSLGQGNYGYTF; DNA: TGTGCCAGCAGCTTGGGCCAGGGCAACTATGGCTACACCTTC
J: TRBJ2-5; size: -; D: -; V: TRBV9; CDR3: CASSVGAASQETQYF; DNA: TGTGCCAGCAGCGTAGGAGCGGCCTCCCAAGAGACCCAGTACTTC
J: TRBJ2-7; size: -; D: TRBD2; V: TRBV7-9; CDR3: CASSSAAGERTYEQYF; DNA: TGTGCCAGCAGCTCCGCTGCGGGAGAACGAACCTACGAGCAGTACTTC
J: TRBJ1-1; size: -; D: -; V: TRBV11-2; CDR3: CASSLRPADWAEAFF; DNA: TGTGCCAGCAGCTTACGCCCAGCAGATTGGGCGGAAGCTTTCTTT
J: TRBJ2-1; size: -; D: TRBD2; V: TRBV6-5; CDR3: CASKGLADSYNEQFF; DNA: TGTGCCAGCAAGGGACTAGCGGACTCCTACAATGAGCAGTTCTTC
J: TRBJ2-7; size: -; D: TRBD1; V: TRBV5-1; CDR3: CASSEGQPYEQYF; DNA: TGCGCCAGCAGCGAGGGACAGCCCTACGAGCAGTACTTC
J: TRBJ1-4; size: -; D: TRBD1; V: TRBV28; CDR3: CATLRRGQDNEKLFF; DNA: TGTGCCACCTTAAGAAGGGGGCAGGATAATGAAAAACTGTTTTTT
J: TRBJ2-5; size: few; D: -; V: TRBV7-2; CDR3: CASSFDRMYQETQYF; DNA: TGTGCCAGCAGCTTCGATAGGATGTACCAAGAGACCCAGTACTTC